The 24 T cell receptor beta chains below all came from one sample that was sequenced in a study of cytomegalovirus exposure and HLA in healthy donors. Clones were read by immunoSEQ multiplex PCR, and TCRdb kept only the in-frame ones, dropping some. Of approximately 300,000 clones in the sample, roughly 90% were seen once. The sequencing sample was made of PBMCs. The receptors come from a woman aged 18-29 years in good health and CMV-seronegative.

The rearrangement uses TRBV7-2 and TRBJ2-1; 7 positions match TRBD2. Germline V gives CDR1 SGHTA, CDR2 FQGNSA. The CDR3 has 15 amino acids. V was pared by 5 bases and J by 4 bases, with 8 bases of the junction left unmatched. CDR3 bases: TGTGCCAGCAGCCCGAGCGGGGCTGAGTACAATGAGCAGTTCTTC. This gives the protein CASSPSGAEYNEQFF.

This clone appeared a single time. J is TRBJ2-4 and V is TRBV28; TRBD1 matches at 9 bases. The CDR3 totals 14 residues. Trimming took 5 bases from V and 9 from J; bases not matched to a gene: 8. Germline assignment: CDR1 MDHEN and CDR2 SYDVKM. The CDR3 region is CASSPRDRETIQYF. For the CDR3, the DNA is TGTGCCAGCAGTCCACGGGACAGGGAGACCATTCAGTACTTC. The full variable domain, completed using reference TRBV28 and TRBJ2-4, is DVKVTQSSRYLVKRTGEKVFLECVQDMDHENMFWYRQDPGLGLRLIYFSYDVKMKEKGDIPEGYSVSREKKERFSLILESASTNQTSMYLCASSPRDRETIQYFGAGTRLSVL.

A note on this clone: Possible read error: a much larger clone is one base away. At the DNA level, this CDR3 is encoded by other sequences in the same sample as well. In nucleotides, the CDR3 is TGTGCCAGCAGCTTAGAGGGGGGGTACGAGCAGTACTTC. It encodes CASSLEGGYEQYF. The J gene is TRBJ2-7, the V gene TRBV7-2; D is possibly TRBD2 (7 bases). The germline V gene has CDR1 SGHTA and CDR2 FQGNSA. The V end lost 1 base, the J end lost 4 bases, and 8 bases lay between the germline ends. The CDR3 covers 13 residues.

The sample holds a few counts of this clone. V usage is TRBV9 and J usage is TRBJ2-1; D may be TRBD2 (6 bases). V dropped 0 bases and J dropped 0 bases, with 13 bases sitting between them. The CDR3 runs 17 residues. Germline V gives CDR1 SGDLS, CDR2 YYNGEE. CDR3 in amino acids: CASSVVGSGGSYNEQFF. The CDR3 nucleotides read TGTGCCAGCAGCGTAGTAGGTAGCGGAGGCTCCTACAATGAGCAGTTCTTC.

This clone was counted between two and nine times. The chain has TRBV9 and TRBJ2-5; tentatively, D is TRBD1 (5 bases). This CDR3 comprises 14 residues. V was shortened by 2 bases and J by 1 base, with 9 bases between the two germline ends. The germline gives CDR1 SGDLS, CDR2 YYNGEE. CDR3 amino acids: CASSVGAFQETQYF. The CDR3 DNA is TGTGCCAGCAGCGTTGGGGCTTTCCAAGAGACCCAGTACTTC.

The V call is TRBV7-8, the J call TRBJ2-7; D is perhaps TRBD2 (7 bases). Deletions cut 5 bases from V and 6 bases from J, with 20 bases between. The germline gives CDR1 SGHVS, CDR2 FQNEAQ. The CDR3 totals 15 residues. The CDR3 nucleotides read TGTGCCAGCAGCCGCGGCCGGGGGGCGGAGATCGAGCAGTACTTC. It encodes CASSRGRGAEIEQYF.

In nucleotides, the CDR3 is TGCGCCAGCAGTGAGTCTGGGGGGTCCACTGAAGCTTTCTTT. It encodes CASSESGGSTEAFF. This rearrangement joins TRBV10-2 to TRBJ1-1, with D possibly being TRBD1 (5 bases). The CDR3 sequence is 14 residues long. In germline, CDR1 is WSHSY, CDR2 SAAADI. Trimming took off 0 bases at V and 4 bases at J, with 9 bases between the two ends.

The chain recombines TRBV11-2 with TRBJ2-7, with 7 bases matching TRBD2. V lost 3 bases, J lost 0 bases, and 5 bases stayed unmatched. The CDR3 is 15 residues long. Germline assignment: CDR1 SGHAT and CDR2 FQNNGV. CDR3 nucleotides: TGTGCCAGCAGCTTGGCACTAGCGTTCTCCTACGAGCAGTACTTC. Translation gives CASSLALAFSYEQYF.

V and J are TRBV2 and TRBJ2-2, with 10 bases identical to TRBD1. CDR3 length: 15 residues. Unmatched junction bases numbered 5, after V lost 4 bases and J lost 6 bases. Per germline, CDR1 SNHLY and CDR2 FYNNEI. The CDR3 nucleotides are TGTGCCAGCAGTGTCGGGACAGGGGTCGCCGGGGAGCTGTTTTTT. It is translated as CASSVGTGVAGELFF.

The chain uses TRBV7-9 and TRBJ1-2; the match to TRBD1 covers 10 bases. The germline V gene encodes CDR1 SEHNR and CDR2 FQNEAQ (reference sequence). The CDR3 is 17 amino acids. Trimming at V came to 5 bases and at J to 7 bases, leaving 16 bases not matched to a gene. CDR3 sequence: CASSRGGTGAIWFGYTF. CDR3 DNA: TGTGCCAGCAGCCGCGGTGGGACAGGGGCGATTTGGTTTGGCTACACCTTC.

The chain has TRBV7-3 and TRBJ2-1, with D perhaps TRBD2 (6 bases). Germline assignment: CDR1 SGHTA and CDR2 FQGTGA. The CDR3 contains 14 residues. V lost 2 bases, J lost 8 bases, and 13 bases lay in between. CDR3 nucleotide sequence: TGTGCCAGCAGCTTAGGCGGGATTGCGGATGAGCAGTTCTTC. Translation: CASSLGGIADEQFF.

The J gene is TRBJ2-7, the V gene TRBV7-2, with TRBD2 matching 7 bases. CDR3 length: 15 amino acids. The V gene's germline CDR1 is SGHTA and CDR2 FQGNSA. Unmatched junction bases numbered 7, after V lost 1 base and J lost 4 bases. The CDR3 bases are TGTGCCAGCAGCTTAGGGGTAGCGGGTTTGTACGAGCAGTACTTC. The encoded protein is CASSLGVAGLYEQYF.

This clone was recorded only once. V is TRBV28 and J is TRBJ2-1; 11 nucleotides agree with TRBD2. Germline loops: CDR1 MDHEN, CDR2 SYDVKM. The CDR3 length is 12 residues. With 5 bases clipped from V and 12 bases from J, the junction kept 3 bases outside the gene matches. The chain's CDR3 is CASSPGTSGQFF. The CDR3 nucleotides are TGTGCCAGCAGTCCAGGGACTAGCGGGCAGTTCTTC.

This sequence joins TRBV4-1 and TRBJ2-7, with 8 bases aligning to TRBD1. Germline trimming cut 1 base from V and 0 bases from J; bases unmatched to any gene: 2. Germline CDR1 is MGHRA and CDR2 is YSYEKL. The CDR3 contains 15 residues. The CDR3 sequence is CASSQGTGNSYEQYF. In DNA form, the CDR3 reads TGCGCCAGCAGCCAAGGGACAGGGAACTCCTACGAGCAGTACTTC.

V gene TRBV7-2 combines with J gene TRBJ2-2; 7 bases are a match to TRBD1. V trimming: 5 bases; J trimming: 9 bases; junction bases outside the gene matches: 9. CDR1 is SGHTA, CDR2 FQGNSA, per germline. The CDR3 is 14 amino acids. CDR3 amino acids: CASSRGQASRELFF. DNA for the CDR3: TGTGCCAGCAGCCGCGGACAGGCCAGCCGGGAGCTGTTTTTT. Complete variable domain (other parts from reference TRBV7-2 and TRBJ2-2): GAGVSQSPSNKVTEKGKDVELRCDPISGHTALYWYRQSLGQGLEFLIYFQGNSAPDKSGLPSDRFSAERTGGSVSTLTIQRTQQEDSAVYLCASSRGQASRELFFGEGSRLTVL.

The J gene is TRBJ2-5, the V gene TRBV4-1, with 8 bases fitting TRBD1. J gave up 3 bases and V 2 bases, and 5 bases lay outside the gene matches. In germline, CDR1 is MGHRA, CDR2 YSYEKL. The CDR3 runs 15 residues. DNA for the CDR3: TGCGCCAGCAGCCAATATATGACAGGGGAAGAGACCCAGTACTTC. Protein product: CASSQYMTGEETQYF.

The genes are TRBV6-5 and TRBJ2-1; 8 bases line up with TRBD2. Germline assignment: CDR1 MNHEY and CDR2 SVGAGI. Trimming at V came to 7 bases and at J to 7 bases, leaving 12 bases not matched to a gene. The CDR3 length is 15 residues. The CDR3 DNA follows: TGTGCCAGCACCGGGGGACTAGAGGGTCGTAATGAGCAGTTCTTC. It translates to CASTGGLEGRNEQFF.

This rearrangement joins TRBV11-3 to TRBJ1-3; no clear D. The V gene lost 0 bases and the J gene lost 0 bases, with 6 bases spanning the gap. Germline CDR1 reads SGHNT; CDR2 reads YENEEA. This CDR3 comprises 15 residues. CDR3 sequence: CASSLEIVSGNTIYF. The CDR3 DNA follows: TGTGCCAGCAGCTTAGAAATAGTCTCTGGAAACACCATATATTTT.

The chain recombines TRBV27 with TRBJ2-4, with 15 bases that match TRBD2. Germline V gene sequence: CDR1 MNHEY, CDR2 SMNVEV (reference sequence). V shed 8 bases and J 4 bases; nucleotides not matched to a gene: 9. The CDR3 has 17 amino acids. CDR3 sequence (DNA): TGTGCCAGCCGGACTAGCGGGAGGGAGAATATTAAAAACATTCAGTACTTC. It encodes CASRTSGRENIKNIQYF.

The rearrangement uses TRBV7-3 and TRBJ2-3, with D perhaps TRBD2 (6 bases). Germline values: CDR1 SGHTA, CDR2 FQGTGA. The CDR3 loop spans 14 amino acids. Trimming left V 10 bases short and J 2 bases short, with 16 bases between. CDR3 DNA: TGTGCCACCGCCCGGGACTCGACCACAGATACGCAGTATTTT. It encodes CATARDSTTDTQYF.

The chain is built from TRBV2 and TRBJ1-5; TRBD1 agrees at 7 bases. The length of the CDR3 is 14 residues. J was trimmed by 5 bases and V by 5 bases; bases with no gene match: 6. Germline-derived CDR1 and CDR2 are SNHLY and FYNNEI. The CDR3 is CASSRTGTHQPQHF. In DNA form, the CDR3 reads TGTGCCAGCAGTAGGACAGGCACCCATCAGCCCCAGCATTTT.

The CDR3 DNA reads as TGTGCCAGTCTCTCTAGCGCCTCTTACAATGAGCAGTTCTTC. Its protein product is CASLSSASYNEQFF. This chain connects TRBV13 to TRBJ2-1; weak D call: TRBD2 (6 bases). This CDR3 region has 14 residues. The V gene lost 9 bases and the J gene lost 4 bases, with 16 bases spanning the gap. CDR1 is PRHDT and CDR2 is FYEKMQ in the germline V gene (reference sequence).

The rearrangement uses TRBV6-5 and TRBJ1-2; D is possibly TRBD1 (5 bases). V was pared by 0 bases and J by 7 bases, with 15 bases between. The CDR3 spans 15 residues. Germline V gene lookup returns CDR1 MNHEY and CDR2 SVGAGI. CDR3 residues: CASSYSTVAMAGYTF. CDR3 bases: TGTGCCAGCAGTTACTCGACAGTGGCTATGGCTGGCTACACCTTC.

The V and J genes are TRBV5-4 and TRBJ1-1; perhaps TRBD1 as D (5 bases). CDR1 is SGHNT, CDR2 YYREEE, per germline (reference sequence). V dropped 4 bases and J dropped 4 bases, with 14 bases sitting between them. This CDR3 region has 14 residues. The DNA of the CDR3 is TGTGCCAGCAGCCCCCGGTCGGGGGGCACTGAAGCTTTCTTT. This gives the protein CASSPRSGGTEAFF.